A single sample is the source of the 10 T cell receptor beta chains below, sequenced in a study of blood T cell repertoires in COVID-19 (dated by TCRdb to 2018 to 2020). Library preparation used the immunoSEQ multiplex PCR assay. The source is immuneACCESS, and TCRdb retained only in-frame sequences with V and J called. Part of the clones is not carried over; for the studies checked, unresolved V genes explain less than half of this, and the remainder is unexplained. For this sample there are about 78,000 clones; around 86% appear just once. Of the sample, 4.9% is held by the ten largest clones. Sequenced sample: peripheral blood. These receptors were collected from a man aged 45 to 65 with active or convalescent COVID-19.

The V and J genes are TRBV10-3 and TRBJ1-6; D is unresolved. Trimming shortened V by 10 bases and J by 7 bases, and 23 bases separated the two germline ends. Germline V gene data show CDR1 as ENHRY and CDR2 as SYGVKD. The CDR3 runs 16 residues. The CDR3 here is CASPRLREERNSPLHF. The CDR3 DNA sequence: TGTGCCAGCCCGCGCTTAAGGGAGGAGAGGAATTCACCCCTCCACTTT.

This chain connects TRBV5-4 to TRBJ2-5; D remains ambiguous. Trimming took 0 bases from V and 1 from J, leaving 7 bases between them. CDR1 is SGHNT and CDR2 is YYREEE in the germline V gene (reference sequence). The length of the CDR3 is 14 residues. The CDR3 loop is CASSLDGFQETQYF. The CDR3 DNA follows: TGTGCCAGCAGCTTGGACGGGTTCCAAGAGACCCAGTACTTC.

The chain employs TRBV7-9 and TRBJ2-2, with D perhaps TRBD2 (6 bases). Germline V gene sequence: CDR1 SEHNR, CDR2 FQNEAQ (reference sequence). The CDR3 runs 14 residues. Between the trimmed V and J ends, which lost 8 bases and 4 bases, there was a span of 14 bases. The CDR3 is CASQGGAPTGELFF. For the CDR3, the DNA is TGTGCCAGCCAAGGAGGGGCGCCCACCGGGGAGCTGTTTTTT.

For the CDR3, the DNA is TGTGCCAGCAGTTTGCGACAGGGGCGGCGAGATACGCAGTATTTT. It encodes CASSLRQGRRDTQYF. V usage is TRBV28 and J usage is TRBJ2-3; 8 bases are a match to TRBD1. The V gene's germline CDR1 is MDHEN and CDR2 SYDVKM. Trimming cost V 3 bases and J 5 bases; bases outside gene matches: 7. The CDR3 extends over 15 amino acids.

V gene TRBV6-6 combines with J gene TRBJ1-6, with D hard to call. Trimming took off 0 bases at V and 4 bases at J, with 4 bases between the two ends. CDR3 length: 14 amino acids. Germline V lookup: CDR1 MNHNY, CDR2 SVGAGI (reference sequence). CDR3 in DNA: TGTGCCAGCAGTTACTCAGAGTATAATTCACCCCTCCACTTT. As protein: CASSYSEYNSPLHF.

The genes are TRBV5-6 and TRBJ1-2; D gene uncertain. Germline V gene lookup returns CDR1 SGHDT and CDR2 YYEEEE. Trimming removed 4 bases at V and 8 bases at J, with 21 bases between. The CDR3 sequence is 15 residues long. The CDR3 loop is CASSLFLTGSRGYTF. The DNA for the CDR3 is TGTGCCAGCAGCCTCTTCTTGACGGGGAGTCGGGGCTACACCTTC.

CDR3 in amino acids: CASSELGVTEAFF. CDR3 nucleotide sequence: TGTGCCAGCAGTGAATTAGGGGTCACTGAAGCTTTCTTT. The V and J genes are TRBV25-1 and TRBJ1-1; D may be TRBD1 (5 bases). The CDR3 totals 13 residues. The germline V gene encodes CDR1 MGHDK and CDR2 SYGVNS. V lost 1 base to trimming and J lost 4 bases, with 7 bases between them.

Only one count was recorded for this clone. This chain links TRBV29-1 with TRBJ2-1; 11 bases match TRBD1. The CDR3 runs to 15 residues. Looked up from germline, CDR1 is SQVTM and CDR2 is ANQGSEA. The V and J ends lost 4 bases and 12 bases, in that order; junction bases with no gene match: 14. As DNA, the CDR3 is TGCAGCGTTGCTTTAGGACAGGGGGCAGAAATAGGGCAGTTCTTC. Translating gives CSVALGQGAEIGQFF.

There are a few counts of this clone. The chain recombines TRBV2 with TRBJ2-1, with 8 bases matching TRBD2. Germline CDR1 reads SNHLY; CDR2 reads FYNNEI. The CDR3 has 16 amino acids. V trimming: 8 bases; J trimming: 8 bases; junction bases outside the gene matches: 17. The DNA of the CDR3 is TGTGCCAGCGGACCTACGTACGGGGGGGCGATGGATGAGCAGTTCTTC. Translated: CASGPTYGGAMDEQFF.

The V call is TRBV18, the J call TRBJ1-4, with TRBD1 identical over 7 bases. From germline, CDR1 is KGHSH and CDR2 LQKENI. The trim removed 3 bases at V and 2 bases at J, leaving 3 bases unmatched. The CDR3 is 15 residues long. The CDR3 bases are TGTGCCAGCTCACCGAGGGACAGCACTAATGAAAAACTGTTTTTT. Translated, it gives CASSPRDSTNEKLFF.